This T cell receptor beta chain was retrieved from a study of blood T cell repertoires in COVID-19. About the study: The United States, Italy and Spain were the sources of the acute and convalescent COVID-19 samples.

Sequencing was performed with immunoSEQ multiplex PCR; in TCRdb, only in-frame clones are kept and a portion is missing. Among 160,000 or so clones listed, about 87% were seen once. Germline CDR1 and CDR2: SGHVS and FNYEAQ. The CDR3 is made up of 17 amino acids. Trimming cost V 5 bases and J 5 bases, with 23 bases left between them. This chain connects TRBV7-6 to TRBJ2-3, with a weak D call TRBD2 (6 bases). Sample: peripheral blood. This receptor was identified in a woman between 55 and 75 years old who had recovered from COVID-19. CDR3 coding DNA: TGTGCCAGCAGCCCTGTCCACGGGGTCGGGGGTGGAGATACGCAGTATTTT. It yields the protein CASSPVHGVGGGDTQYF.